This TCR beta chain was sequenced for a study of blood T cell repertoires in COVID-19. Looking at the study overall: Sites in the United States, Italy and Spain provided acute and convalescent COVID-19 samples. In each case, the material was cDNA or gDNA derived from T cells, B-cell-depleted T cells, or PBMCs.

Libraries were prepared by immunoSEQ multiplex PCR; TCRdb keeps only in-frame clonotypes and omits some of them. The data contain 300,000 to 350,000 clones, about nine tenths of them singletons. This CDR3 spans 12 amino acids. Germline values: CDR1 MDHEN, CDR2 SYDVKM. Trimming pared 11 bases from V and 5 bases from J, leaving 15 bases between. This clone was picked up one time. Allocation to cohorts depended on clinical history reported by the participants. The receptor's source is a woman aged 25 to 39 who had been exposed to COVID-19. The sample was PBMCs or T cells enriched from blood (not recorded which). The J gene is TRBJ2-5, the V gene TRBV28; the D gene is possibly TRBD2 (7 bases). In DNA, the CDR3 is TGTGCCGGGGGCGGGAGAACGGAGACCCAGTACTTC. Protein: CAGGGRTETQYF.